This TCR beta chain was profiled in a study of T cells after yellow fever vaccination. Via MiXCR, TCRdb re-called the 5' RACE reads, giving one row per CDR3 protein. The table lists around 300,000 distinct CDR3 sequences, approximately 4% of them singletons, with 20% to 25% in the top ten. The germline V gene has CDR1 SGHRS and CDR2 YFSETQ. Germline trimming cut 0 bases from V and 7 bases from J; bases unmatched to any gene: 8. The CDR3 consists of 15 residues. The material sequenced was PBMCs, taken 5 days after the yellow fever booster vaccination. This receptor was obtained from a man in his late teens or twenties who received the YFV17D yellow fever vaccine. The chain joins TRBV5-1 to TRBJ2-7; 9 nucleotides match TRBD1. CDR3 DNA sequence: TGCGCCAGCAGCTTGGGGGACAGGGACTTTGAGGAGCAGTACTTC. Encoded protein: CASSLGDRDFEEQYF.